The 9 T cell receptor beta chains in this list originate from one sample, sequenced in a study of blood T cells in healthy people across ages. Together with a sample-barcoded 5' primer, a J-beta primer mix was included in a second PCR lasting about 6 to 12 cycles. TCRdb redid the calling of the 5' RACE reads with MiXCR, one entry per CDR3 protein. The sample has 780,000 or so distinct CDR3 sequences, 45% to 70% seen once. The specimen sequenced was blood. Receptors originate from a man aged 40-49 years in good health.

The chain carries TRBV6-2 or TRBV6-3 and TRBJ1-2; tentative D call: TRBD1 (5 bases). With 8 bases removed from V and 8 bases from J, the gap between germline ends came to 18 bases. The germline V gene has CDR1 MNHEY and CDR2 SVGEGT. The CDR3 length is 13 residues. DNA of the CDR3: TGTGCCAGCGCAACTGGGGGTTCCCGGGGCTACACCTTC. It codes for CASATGGSRGYTF.

CDR3 residues: CASSWSTLTDTQYF. Written as DNA, the CDR3 is TGTGCCAGCAGCTGGTCAACTCTCACAGATACGCAGTATTTT. The genes are TRBV11-2 and TRBJ2-3; D is unresolved. Germline V gives CDR1 SGHAT, CDR2 FQNNGV. The CDR3 spans 14 residues. The V gene lost 4 bases and the J gene lost 2 bases, with 10 bases spanning the gap.

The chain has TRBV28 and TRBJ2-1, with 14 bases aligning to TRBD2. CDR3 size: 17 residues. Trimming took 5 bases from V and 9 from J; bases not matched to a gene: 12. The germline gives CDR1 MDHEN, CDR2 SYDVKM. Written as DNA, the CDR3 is TGTGCCAGCAGTCTGTTATGGGGACTAGCGGGAGAACCTGAGCAGTTCTTC. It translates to CASSLLWGLAGEPEQFF.

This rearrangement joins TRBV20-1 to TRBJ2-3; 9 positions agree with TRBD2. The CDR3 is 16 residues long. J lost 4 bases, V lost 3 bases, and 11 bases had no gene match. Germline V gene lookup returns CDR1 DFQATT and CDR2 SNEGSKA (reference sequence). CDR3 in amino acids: CSARETSGWSADTQYF. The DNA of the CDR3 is TGCAGTGCTAGGGAGACTAGCGGATGGTCGGCAGATACGCAGTATTTT.

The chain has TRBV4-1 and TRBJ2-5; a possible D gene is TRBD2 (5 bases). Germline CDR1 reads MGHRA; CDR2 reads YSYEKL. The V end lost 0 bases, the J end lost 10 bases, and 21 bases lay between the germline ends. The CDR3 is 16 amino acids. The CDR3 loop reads CASSQDILGLPGDQYF. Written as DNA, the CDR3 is TGCGCCAGCAGCCAAGATATCCTAGGGCTCCCCGGGGACCAGTACTTC.

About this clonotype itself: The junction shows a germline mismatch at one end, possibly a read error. CDR3: CAGSSLAASTDTQYF. Here the CDR3 DNA reads TGTGCCGGCAGCTCATTAGCGGCTAGCACAGATACGCAGTATTTT. This chain uses TRBV7-6 with TRBJ2-3, with D tentatively TRBD2 (6 bases). In germline, CDR1 is SGHVS, CDR2 FNYEAQ. The CDR3 totals 15 residues.

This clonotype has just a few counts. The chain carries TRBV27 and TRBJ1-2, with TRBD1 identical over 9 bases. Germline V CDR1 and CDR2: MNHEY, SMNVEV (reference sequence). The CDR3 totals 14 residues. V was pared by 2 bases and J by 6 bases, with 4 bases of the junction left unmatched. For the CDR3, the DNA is TGTGCCAGCAGTTTACTGGGGACAGGGAATGGCTACACCTTC. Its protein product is CASSLLGTGNGYTF.

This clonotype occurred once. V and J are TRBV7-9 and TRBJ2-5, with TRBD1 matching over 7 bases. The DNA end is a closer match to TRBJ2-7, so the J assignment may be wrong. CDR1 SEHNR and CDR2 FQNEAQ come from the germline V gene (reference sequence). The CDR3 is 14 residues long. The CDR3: CASSYSGTEDEQYF. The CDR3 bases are TGTGCCAGCAGTTATTCCGGGACAGAAGACGAGCAGTACTTC.

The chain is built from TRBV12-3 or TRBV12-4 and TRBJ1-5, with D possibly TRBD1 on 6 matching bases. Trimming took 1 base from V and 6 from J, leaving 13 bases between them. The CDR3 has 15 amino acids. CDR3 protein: CASSLEGGRLQPQHF. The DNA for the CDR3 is TGTGCCAGCAGTTTAGAAGGGGGTCGGCTTCAGCCCCAGCATTTT.